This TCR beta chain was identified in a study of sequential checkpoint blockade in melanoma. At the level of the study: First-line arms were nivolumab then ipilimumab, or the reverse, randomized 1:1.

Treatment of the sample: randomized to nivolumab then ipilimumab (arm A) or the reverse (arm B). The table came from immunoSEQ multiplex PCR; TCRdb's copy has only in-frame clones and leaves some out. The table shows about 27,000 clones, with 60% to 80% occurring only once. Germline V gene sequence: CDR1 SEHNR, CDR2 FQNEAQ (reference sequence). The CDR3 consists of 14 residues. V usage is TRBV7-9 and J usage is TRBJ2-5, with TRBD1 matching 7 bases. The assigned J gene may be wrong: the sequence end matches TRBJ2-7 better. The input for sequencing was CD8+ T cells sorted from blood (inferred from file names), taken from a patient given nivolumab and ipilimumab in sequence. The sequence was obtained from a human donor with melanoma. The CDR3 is CASSLSGTAYEQYF. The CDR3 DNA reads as TGTGCCAGCAGCTTGTCAGGGACAGCCTACGAGCAGTACTTC.